These 11 T cell receptor beta chains came from one sample sequenced in a study of shared clonotypes between healthy human individuals. TCRdb's copy holds only in-frame clones and misses some; the assay was immunoSEQ multiplex PCR. The sample holds 2,100,000 or so clones, approximately 96% seen once. The sequencing input was naive CD4+ T cells sorted from blood. As to subset: CD45RA+ positively selected. Receptors originate from a man younger than 35 in good health.

The chain combines TRBV19 with TRBJ2-1; the D gene is possibly TRBD2 (6 bases). CDR3 size: 13 residues. The V end lost 4 bases, the J end lost 8 bases, and 12 bases lay between the germline ends. In germline, CDR1 is LNHDA, CDR2 SQIVND (reference sequence). CDR3 sequence: CASSTTSSYEQFF. CDR3 nucleotide sequence: TGTGCCAGTAGTACGACTAGTTCCTATGAGCAGTTCTTC.

This chain connects TRBV5-1 to TRBJ2-2; 7 nucleotides agree with TRBD1. Trimming took 4 bases from V and 3 from J; bases not matched to a gene: 3. The CDR3 loop spans 14 amino acids. Germline V lookup: CDR1 SGHRS, CDR2 YFSETQ. CDR3 DNA sequence: TGCGCCAGCAGCCAAGGGACAGACACCGGGGAGCTGTTTTTT. Amino acid sequence: CASSQGTDTGELFF. Full variable domain (outside the CDR3, taken from reference TRBV5-1 and TRBJ2-2): KAGVTQTPRYLIKTRGQQVTLSCSPISGHRSVSWYQQTPGQGLQFLFEYFSETQRNKGNFPGRFSGRQFSNSRSEMNVSTLELGDSALYLCASSQGTDTGELFFGEGSRLTVL.

The CDR3: CASSPETGSPYGYTF. The CDR3 bases are TGTGCCAGCTCACCCGAAACCGGGAGCCCCTATGGCTACACCTTC. V and J are TRBV18 and TRBJ1-2, with D uncertain. Germline V lookup: CDR1 KGHSH, CDR2 LQKENI. The V and J ends lost 3 bases and 4 bases respectively, with 15 bases between them. CDR3 size: 15 residues.

This sequence joins TRBV6-1 and TRBJ2-2; D unresolved. Germline CDR1 reads MNHNS; CDR2 reads SASEGT. There are 16 residues in the CDR3. The ends were cut back, 2 bases at V and 6 bases at J, with 16 bases in the middle. CDR3 protein: CASSEQPLSVPGELFF. For the CDR3, the DNA is TGTGCCAGCAGTGAACAACCGCTATCGGTACCCGGGGAGCTGTTTTTT.

The rearrangement joins TRBV6-6 to TRBJ1-2; D perhaps matches TRBD1 (5 bases). Trimming pared 6 bases from V and 7 bases from J, leaving 12 bases between. The CDR3 has 12 residues. Germline lookup yields CDR1 MNHNY and CDR2 SVGAGI (reference sequence). The CDR3 reads CASRPGTLGYTF. The CDR3 region has the DNA TGTGCCAGCAGGCCCGGGACTCTTGGCTACACCTTC.

The V call is TRBV4-1, the J call TRBJ1-6; a possible D gene is TRBD1 (6 bases). Germline assignment: CDR1 MGHRA and CDR2 YSYEKL. The CDR3 totals 15 residues. V was pared by 1 base and J by 5 bases, with 9 bases between. Here the CDR3 reads CASSQGTVNNSPLHF. The CDR3 bases are TGCGCCAGCAGCCAAGGGACAGTAAATAATTCACCCCTCCACTTT.

The CDR3 DNA sequence: TGCGCCAGCAGCCCCCCGACCCTCCTTGTCGAGCAGTACTTC. Its protein product is CASSPPTLLVEQYF. The chain recombines TRBV5-1 with TRBJ2-7; D not resolved. The CDR3 is 14 amino acids. From germline, CDR1 is SGHRS and CDR2 YFSETQ. Trimming stripped 4 bases from V and 6 bases from J, with 17 bases between.

J is TRBJ2-7 and V is TRBV10-1, with 7 bases fitting TRBD2. The CDR3 extends over 13 amino acids. The germline V gene encodes CDR1 WNHNN and CDR2 SYGVQD (reference sequence). Losses at the gene ends were 8 bases for V and 1 base for J; bases not matched to a gene: 5. CDR3 amino acids: CASGPSGSYEQYF. As DNA, the CDR3 is TGCGCCAGCGGCCCTAGCGGTTCCTACGAGCAGTACTTC.

This chain links TRBV30 with TRBJ2-5, with 12 bases matching TRBD2. V lost 5 bases to trimming and J lost 9 bases; unmatched junction nucleotides: 7. Germline-derived CDR1 and CDR2 are GTSNPN and SVGIG (reference sequence). The CDR3 length is 13 residues. CDR3 nucleotide sequence: TGTGCCTGGGGACTAGCGGGATGGTCTGCCCAGTACTTC. It translates to CAWGLAGWSAQYF.

The rearrangement joins TRBV7-2 to TRBJ2-5, with 7 bases identical to TRBD1. Germline-derived CDR1 and CDR2 are SGHTA and FQGNSA. Trimming at V came to 6 bases and at J to 2 bases, leaving 6 bases not matched to a gene. The CDR3 contains 14 residues. The CDR3 loop is CASRSGTAQETQYF. The CDR3 nucleotides are TGTGCCAGCAGGTCCGGGACAGCTCAAGAGACCCAGTACTTC.

This chain connects TRBV29-1 to TRBJ2-1; 10 bases match TRBD1. The CDR3 sequence is 19 residues long. V lost 6 bases, J lost 3 bases, and 20 bases stayed unmatched. Germline V gene lookup returns CDR1 SQVTM and CDR2 ANQGSEA. CDR3 loop: CSVRQGAALTASGYNEQFF. CDR3 sequence (DNA): TGCAGCGTCCGACAGGGGGCCGCCCTTACAGCTAGCGGCTACAATGAGCAGTTCTTC.